This T cell receptor beta chain emerged from a study of blood T cell repertoires in COVID-19. The CDR3 extends over 14 amino acids. V dropped 4 bases and J dropped 7 bases, with 14 bases sitting between them. The germline CDR1 and CDR2 sequences are SGHNT and YENEEA. Sequencing was performed with immunoSEQ multiplex PCR; in TCRdb, only in-frame clones are kept and a portion is missing. The sample records 350,000 to 450,000 clones, around 91% being singletons. While infection was still active, Seattle patients were enrolled and then followed longitudinally. The TCR sequence derives from a woman aged 40 to 55 with COVID-19, enrolled during active disease. The sequenced sample was peripheral blood. The rearrangement uses TRBV11-3 and TRBJ2-1, with D tentatively TRBD2 (6 bases). In DNA form, the CDR3 reads TGTGCCAGCAGCTACGGCGGGACGTGGAATGAGCAGTTCTTC. Amino acid sequence: CASSYGGTWNEQFF. The complete variable domain, with remaining parts taken from reference TRBV11-3 and TRBJ2-1, reads EAGVVQSPRYKIIEKKQPVAFWCNPISGHNTLYWYLQNLGQGPELLIRYENEEAVDDSQLPKDRFSAERLKGVDSTLKIQPAELGDSAVYLCASSYGGTWNEQFFGPGTRLTVL.